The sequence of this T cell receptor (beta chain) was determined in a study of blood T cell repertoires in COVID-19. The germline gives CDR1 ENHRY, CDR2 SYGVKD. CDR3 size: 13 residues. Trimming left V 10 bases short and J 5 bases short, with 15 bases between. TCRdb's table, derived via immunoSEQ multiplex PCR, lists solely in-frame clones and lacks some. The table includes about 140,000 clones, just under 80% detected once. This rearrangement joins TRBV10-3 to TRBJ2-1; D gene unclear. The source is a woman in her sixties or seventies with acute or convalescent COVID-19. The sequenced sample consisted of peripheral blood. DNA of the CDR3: TGTGCCAACTCACGGAGTCGAGACAATGAGCAGTTCTTC. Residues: CANSRSRDNEQFF.